These 15 T cell receptor beta chains share one sample of origin, sequenced in a study of blood T cells in healthy people across ages. Primed by a sample-barcoded 5' primer and a J-beta primer mix, a second PCR proceeded for roughly 6 to 12 cycles. TCRdb analysed the 5' RACE reads with MiXCR anew, one entry per CDR3 protein. This table has about 1.1 million distinct CDR3 sequences, roughly two fifths appearing once. What was sequenced was blood. The receptors here all came from a man between 18 and 35 years old in good health.

V and J are TRBV5-1 and TRBJ1-1; 8 bases align to TRBD1. This CDR3 spans 14 amino acids. Germline trimming cut 4 bases from V and 5 bases from J; bases unmatched to any gene: 7. Germline CDR1 SGHRS, CDR2 YFSETQ. This CDR3 reads CASSTGQGWTEAFF. As DNA, the CDR3 is TGCGCCAGCAGCACCGGACAGGGATGGACTGAAGCTTTCTTT.

The gene calls are TRBV20-1 and TRBJ1-5; tentative D call: TRBD1 (6 bases). The CDR3 extends over 14 amino acids. Trimming removed 8 bases at V and 6 bases at J, with 20 bases between. The germline V gene has CDR1 DFQATT and CDR2 SNEGSKA (reference sequence). CDR3 sequence reads: CSTPPGAGGQPQHF. Here the CDR3 DNA reads TGCAGTACCCCCCCAGGGGCAGGTGGTCAGCCCCAGCATTTT.

A word on this clonotype: A much larger clone lies a single base off, so this may be a read error. The chain carries TRBV10-3 and TRBJ2-5; the match to TRBD2 covers 7 bases. Germline V gene data show CDR1 as ENHRY and CDR2 as SYGVKD. With 2 bases clipped from V and 11 bases from J, the junction kept 14 bases outside the gene matches. There are 15 residues in the CDR3. The CDR3 DNA reads TGTGCCATCAGTGAGCCGAAAACTAGCGCCAATGAGCAGTACTTC. Translated, it gives CAISEPKTSANEQYF.

This chain links TRBV29-1 with TRBJ2-2; tentatively, D is TRBD2 (6 bases). The germline V gene encodes CDR1 SQVTM and CDR2 ANQGSEA. Trimming stripped 0 bases from V and 7 bases from J, with 9 bases between. The CDR3 loop spans 13 amino acids. CDR3 in amino acids: CSVEDGGIGELFF. As DNA, the CDR3 is TGCAGCGTTGAAGATGGAGGGATCGGGGAGCTGTTTTTT.

This chain links TRBV7-2 with TRBJ2-2, with a possible D match to TRBD1 (6 bases). Trimming pared 5 bases from V and 7 bases from J, leaving 11 bases between. CDR1 and CDR2 from the germline V gene are SGHTA and FQGNSA. This CDR3 has 13 amino acids. CDR3 nucleotides: TGTGCCAGCAGCCTACAGGGTGGCGGGGAGCTGTTTTTT. It translates to CASSLQGGGELFF.

As for this clonotype: A much larger clone lies a single base off, so this may be a read error. The chain recombines TRBV12-3 or TRBV12-4 with TRBJ1-1, with TRBD1 identical over 7 bases. CDR3 length: 15 residues. The J segment lost 4 bases and the V segment lost 6 bases, leaving 11 bases of the junction unmatched. The CDR3 here is CASRSVQGLGTEAFF. The CDR3 coding sequence is TGTGCCAGCAGGTCCGTACAGGGGCTGGGCACTGAAGCTTTCTTT.

Turning to this clonotype: At one of its ends the junction is not consistent with the germline gene, which may arise from a read error. V and J are TRBV9 and TRBJ2-5; D might be TRBD1 or TRBD2, each matching 6 bases. The end of the DNA fits TRBJ2-7 better, so the J call may be wrong. This CDR3 region has 14 residues. Germline V gene data show CDR1 as SGDLS and CDR2 as YYNGEE. CDR3 nucleotides: TGTGCCGGCAGCGCCGGCGGGACACTCTACGAGCAGTACTTC. As protein: CAGSAGGTLYEQYF.

This clonotype has just a few counts. The chain carries TRBV7-2 and TRBJ1-5, with D hard to call. This CDR3 has 17 residues. CDR1 and CDR2 from the germline V gene are SGHTA and FQGNSA. Between the trimmed V and J ends, which lost 1 base and 0 bases, there was a span of 13 bases. CDR3 protein: CASSLVAGSYSNQPQHF. In nucleotides, the CDR3 is TGTGCCAGCAGCTTAGTGGCGGGGAGTTATAGCAATCAGCCCCAGCATTTT.

This chain joins TRBV10-3 and TRBJ1-5, with D tentatively TRBD1 (6 bases). The CDR3 is 19 residues long. V was shortened by 2 bases and J by 7 bases, with 27 bases between the two germline ends. The germline gives CDR1 ENHRY, CDR2 SYGVKD. The CDR3 sequence is CAISEVGEARTDPGQPQHF. The CDR3 DNA follows: TGTGCCATCAGTGAGGTCGGTGAAGCCCGGACAGACCCTGGACAGCCCCAGCATTTT.

The V call is TRBV29-1, the J call TRBJ1-5; 7 nucleotides align to TRBD1. CDR1 and CDR2 from the germline V gene are SQVTM and ANQGSEA. The CDR3 has 16 residues. The ends lost 4 bases at V and 2 bases at J; junction bases unmatched: 11. In DNA, the CDR3 is TGCAGCGTTGCCGCAGGGGGTAGGGGTGGCAATCAGCCCCAGCATTTT. As protein: CSVAAGGRGGNQPQHF.

This clonotype has just one count. This sequence joins TRBV5-1 and TRBJ1-4, with D unresolved. Trimming cost V 0 bases and J 0 bases, with 15 bases left between them. CDR3 length equals 18 residues. Germline V gene sequence: CDR1 SGHRS, CDR2 YFSETQ. As DNA, the CDR3 is TGCGCCAGCAGCTTGGGCTCCCTGAGTCATTCAACTAATGAAAAACTGTTTTTT. Translation: CASSLGSLSHSTNEKLFF.

The chain recombines TRBV12-3 or TRBV12-4 with TRBJ1-6; perhaps TRBD1 as D (6 bases). V shed 7 bases and J shed 7 bases, with 17 bases lying between them. The CDR3 contains 15 residues. The CDR3 reads CASNLRGATNSPLHF. Written as DNA, the CDR3 is TGTGCCAGCAACTTGAGGGGGGCAACCAATTCACCCCTCCACTTT.

The V call is TRBV9, the J call TRBJ1-4; no firm D call. Looked up from germline, CDR1 is SGDLS and CDR2 is YYNGEE. V lost 0 bases and J lost 6, with 12 bases in between. This CDR3 contains 15 residues. This CDR3 is CASSVAAGRDEKLFF. In nucleotides, the CDR3 is TGTGCCAGCAGCGTAGCTGCCGGGAGGGATGAAAAACTGTTTTTT. The variable domain in full, completed from reference TRBV9 and TRBJ1-4, reads DSGVTQTPKHLITATGQRVTLRCSPRSGDLSVYWYQQSLDQGLQFLIQYYNGEERAKGNILERFSAQQFPDLHSELNLSSLELGDSALYFCASSVAAGRDEKLFFGSGTQLSVL.

This chain uses TRBV20-1 with TRBJ1-2, with D perhaps TRBD1 (6 bases). The V end lost 1 base, the J end lost 5 bases, and 8 bases lay between the germline ends. This CDR3 region has 12 residues. Germline CDR1 reads DFQATT; CDR2 reads SNEGSKA (reference sequence). The CDR3 loop reads CSARATGYGYTF. The CDR3 DNA reads as TGCAGTGCTAGAGCGACAGGTTATGGCTACACCTTC.

The chain links TRBV7-2 to TRBJ2-7; 14 bases match TRBD2. Per the germline V gene, CDR1 is SGHTA and CDR2 is FQGNSA. V shed 5 bases and J 3 bases; nucleotides not matched to a gene: 3. The CDR3 loop spans 15 amino acids. The CDR3: CASSTGLAGVYEQYF. The CDR3, as DNA: TGTGCCAGCAGCACGGGACTAGCGGGGGTCTACGAGCAGTACTTC.